This TCR beta chain was sequenced during a study of blood T cell repertoires in COVID-19. Repertoires were generated with immunoSEQ multiplex PCR, while TCRdb's copy carries only in-frame clones and drops some. The sample comprises about 110,000 clones, around 81% of which are singletons, and 3.5% to 5% rests with the top ten. CDR1 LGHNA and CDR2 YSLEER come from the germline V gene. The CDR3 extends over 17 amino acids. V was shortened by 1 base and J by 2 bases, with 14 bases between the two germline ends. This TCR was recovered from a human donor in a cohort sampled during active or convalescent COVID-19. The J gene is TRBJ1-4, the V gene TRBV4-3; no clear D. The specimen was peripheral blood. The CDR3 protein is CASSQVGGSATNEKLFF. DNA of the CDR3: TGCGCCAGCAGCCAAGTCGGCGGGTCTGCTACTAATGAAAAACTGTTTTTT.